This TCR beta chain was sequenced in a study of identical twins. Unique molecular identifiers were present on the cDNA, which also gained a universal primer site by template switching. TCRdb reanalysed the 5' RACE reads using MiXCR and keeps one entry per CDR3 protein. Here the sample spans 1.5 million to 2 million distinct CDR3 sequences, less than 35% being singletons. In this sample, this clonotype turned up many times. The CDR3 covers 13 residues. V lost 2 bases and J 2 bases, leaving 7 bases between the germline ends. Germline CDR1 reads MNHEY; CDR2 reads SVGAGI. The V and J genes are TRBV6-5 and TRBJ2-7, with D perhaps TRBD1 (5 bases). This receptor was taken from a newborn girl in good health. Sequenced: cord blood. The CDR3, as DNA: TGTGCCAGCAGTTACGGACAAACCTACGAGCAGTACTTC. This codes for CASSYGQTYEQYF.